This T cell receptor beta chain was sequenced in a study of siplizumab effects on memory and regulatory T cells. Notes on the study in general: In controls, 25% to 30% of mappable alloreactive CD4+ clones were Treg-derived on average, versus around 70% with siplizumab.

The assay was immunoSEQ multiplex PCR, and TCRdb's table has in-frame clones only and misses some. Of about 120,000 clones listed, just under 95% are singletons. Turning to this clone: What it binds is not known.

V was cut by 6 bases and J by 4 bases, with 19 bases left in between. The CDR3 covers 15 residues. From germline, CDR1 is SGHAT and CDR2 FQNNGV. The sequencing input was CD4+ T cells sorted from blood. The rearrangement joins TRBV11-2 to TRBJ2-7, with a possible D match to TRBD1 (5 bases). The source is a human donor in good health. The chain's CDR3 is CASRPTHRRSYEQYF. In nucleotides, the CDR3 is TGTGCCAGCAGACCTACTCACAGGCGATCTTACGAGCAGTACTTC.